The clone carrying this TCR beta chain was detected a few times. Its antigen is still unknown. V shed 0 bases and J shed 6 bases, with 3 bases lying between them. The germline CDR1 and CDR2 sequences are LNHDA and SQIVND (reference sequence). CDR3 length equals 13 residues. The sample originates from a study of cytomegalovirus exposure and HLA in healthy donors. Study observations and caveats: Cytomegalovirus status was reportedly diagnosed by the classifier with high sensitivity and specificity. Relative to the approximately 700-donor mean, N-insertions were reportedly fewer in an Asian-associated ancestry cluster in a later analysis. Most TCR sequences proved rare, with some public TCRs found in many donors.

It was with 60 Vbeta and 13 Jbeta primers that the PCR ran. TCRdb's copy holds only in-frame clones and misses some; the assay was immunoSEQ multiplex PCR. The profile shows 99,000 or so clones, almost 70% of them singletons. The V and J genes are TRBV19 and TRBJ1-6; D not resolved. The clonotype originates from a young man in good health and CMV-seronegative. What was sequenced was PBMCs. The CDR3 here is CASSIDINSPLHF. In DNA form, the CDR3 reads TGTGCCAGTAGTATAGATATTAATTCACCCCTCCACTTT.